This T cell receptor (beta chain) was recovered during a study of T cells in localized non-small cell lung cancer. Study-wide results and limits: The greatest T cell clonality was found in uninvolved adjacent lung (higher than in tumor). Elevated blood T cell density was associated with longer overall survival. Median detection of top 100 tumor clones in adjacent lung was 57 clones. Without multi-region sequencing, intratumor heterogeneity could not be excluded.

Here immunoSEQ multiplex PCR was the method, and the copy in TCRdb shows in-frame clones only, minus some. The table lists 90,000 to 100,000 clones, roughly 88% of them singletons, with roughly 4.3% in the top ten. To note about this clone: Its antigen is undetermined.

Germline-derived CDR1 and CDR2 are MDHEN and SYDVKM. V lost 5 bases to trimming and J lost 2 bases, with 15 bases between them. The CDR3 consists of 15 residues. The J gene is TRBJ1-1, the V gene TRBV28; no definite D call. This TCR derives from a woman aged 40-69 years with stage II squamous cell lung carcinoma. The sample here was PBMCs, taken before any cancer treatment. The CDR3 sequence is CASSPPKGENTEAFF. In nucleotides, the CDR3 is TGTGCCAGCAGTCCCCCCAAGGGCGAAAACACTGAAGCTTTCTTT.